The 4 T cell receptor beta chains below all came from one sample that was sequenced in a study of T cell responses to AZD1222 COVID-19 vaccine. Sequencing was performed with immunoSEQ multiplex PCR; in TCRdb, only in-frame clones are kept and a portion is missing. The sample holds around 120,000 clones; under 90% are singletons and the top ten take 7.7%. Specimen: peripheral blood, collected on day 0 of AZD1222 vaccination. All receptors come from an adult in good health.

In DNA, the CDR3 is TGTGCCAGCAGTTCGGGACAGGGTAATGAAAAACTGTTTTTT. Translation gives CASSSGQGNEKLFF. This chain links TRBV28 with TRBJ1-4; the match to TRBD1 covers 9 bases. V shed 4 bases and J 4 bases; nucleotides not matched to a gene: 1. CDR1 and CDR2 from the germline V gene are MDHEN and SYDVKM. The CDR3 has 14 amino acids.

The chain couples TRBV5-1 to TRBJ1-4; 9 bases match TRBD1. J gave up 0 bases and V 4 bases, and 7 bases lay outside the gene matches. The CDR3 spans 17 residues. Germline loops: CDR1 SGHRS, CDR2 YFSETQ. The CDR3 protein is CASSHGTGTATNEKLFF. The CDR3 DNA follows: TGCGCCAGCAGCCACGGGACAGGGACTGCAACTAATGAAAAACTGTTTTTT.

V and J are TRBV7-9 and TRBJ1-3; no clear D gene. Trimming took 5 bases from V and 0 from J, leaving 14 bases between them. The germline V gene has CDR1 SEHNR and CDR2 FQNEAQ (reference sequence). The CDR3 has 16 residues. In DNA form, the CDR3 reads TGTGCCAGCAGCCCCCTGGGCAGCTTCTCTGGAAACACCATATATTTT. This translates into CASSPLGSFSGNTIYF.

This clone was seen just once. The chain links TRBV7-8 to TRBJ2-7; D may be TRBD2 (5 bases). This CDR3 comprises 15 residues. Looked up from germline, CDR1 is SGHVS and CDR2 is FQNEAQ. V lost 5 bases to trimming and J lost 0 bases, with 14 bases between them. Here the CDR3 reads CASSPRETTSYEQYF. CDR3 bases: TGTGCCAGCAGCCCGAGGGAGACTACCTCCTACGAGCAGTACTTC. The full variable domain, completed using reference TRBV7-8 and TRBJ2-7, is GAGVSQSPRYKVAKRGQDVALRCDPISGHVSLFWYQQALGQGPEFLTYFQNEAQLDKSGLPSDRFFAERPEGSVSTLKIQRTQQEDSAVYLCASSPRETTSYEQYFGPGTRLTVT.